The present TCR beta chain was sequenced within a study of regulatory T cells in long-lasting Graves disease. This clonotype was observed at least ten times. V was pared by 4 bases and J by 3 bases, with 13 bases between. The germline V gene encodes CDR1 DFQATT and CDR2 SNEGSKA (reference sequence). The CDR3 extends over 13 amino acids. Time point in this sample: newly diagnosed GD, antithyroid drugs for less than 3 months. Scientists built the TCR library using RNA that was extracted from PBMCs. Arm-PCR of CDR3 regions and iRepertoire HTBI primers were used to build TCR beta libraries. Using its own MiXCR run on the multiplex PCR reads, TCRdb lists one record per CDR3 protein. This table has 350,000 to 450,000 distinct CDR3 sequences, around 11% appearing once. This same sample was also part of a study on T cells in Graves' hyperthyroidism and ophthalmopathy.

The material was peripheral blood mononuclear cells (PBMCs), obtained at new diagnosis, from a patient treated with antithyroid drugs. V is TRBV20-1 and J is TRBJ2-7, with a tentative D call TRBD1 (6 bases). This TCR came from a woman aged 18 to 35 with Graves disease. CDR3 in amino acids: CSATDRSVYEQYF. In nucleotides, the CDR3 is TGCAGTGCTACGGACAGATCCGTCTACGAGCAGTACTTC.